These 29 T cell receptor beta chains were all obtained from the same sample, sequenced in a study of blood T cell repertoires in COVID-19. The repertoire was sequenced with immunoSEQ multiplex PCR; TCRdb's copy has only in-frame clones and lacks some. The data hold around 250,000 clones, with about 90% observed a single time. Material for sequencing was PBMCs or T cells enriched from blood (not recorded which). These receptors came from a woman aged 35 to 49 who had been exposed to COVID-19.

In nucleotides, the CDR3 is TGCGCCAGCAGCCCTGACAGGGAATTTTACCATCCAAGCACAGATACGCAGTATTTT. The encoded protein is CASSPDREFYHPSTDTQYF. V is TRBV4-1 and J is TRBJ2-3; TRBD1 matches 7 bases. The CDR3 is 19 amino acids. Germline CDR1 MGHRA, CDR2 YSYEKL. The ends lost 4 bases at V and 0 bases at J; junction bases unmatched: 16.

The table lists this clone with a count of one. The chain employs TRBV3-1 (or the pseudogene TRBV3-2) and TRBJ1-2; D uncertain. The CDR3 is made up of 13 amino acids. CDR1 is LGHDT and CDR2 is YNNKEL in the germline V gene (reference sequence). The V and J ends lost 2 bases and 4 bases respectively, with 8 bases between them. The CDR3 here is CASSQRSSYGYTF. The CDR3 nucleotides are TGTGCCAGCAGCCAACGGTCATCCTATGGCTACACCTTC.

CDR3 sequence (DNA): TGTGCCAGCAGCGAAAGGGGGACAGGCCGCAATGAGCAGTTCTTC. Its protein product is CASSERGTGRNEQFF. The J gene is TRBJ2-1, the V gene TRBV13; 8 positions agree with TRBD1. V was pared by 5 bases and J by 6 bases, with 9 bases of the junction left unmatched. CDR1 PRHDT and CDR2 FYEKMQ come from the germline V gene (reference sequence). The CDR3 is 15 amino acids.

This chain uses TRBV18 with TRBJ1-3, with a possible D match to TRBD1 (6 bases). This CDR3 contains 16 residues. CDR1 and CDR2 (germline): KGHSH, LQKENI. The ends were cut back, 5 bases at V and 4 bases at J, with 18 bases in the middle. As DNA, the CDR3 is TGTGCCAGCTCAGAACCGGCAGGGGCGCGCGGAAACACCATATATTTT. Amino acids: CASSEPAGARGNTIYF.

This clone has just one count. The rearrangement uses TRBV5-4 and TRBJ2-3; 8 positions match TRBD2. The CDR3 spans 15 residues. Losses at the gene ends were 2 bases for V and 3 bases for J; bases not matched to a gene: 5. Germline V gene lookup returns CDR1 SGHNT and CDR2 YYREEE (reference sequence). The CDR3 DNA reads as TGTGCCAGCAGCTTCACGACTAGCGAGACAGATACGCAGTATTTT. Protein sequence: CASSFTTSETDTQYF. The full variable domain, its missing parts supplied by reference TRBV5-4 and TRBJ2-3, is ETGVTQSPTHLIKTRGQQVTLRCSSQSGHNTVSWYQQALGQGPQFIFQYYREEENGRGNFPPRFSGLQFPNYSSELNVNALELDDSALYLCASSFTTSETDTQYFGPGTRLTVL.

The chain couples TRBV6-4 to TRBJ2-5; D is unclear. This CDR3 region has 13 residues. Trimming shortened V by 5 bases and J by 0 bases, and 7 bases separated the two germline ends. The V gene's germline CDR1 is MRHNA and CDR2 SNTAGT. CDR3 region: CASSRRDQETQYF. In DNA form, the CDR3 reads TGTGCCAGCAGTAGACGGGACCAAGAGACCCAGTACTTC.

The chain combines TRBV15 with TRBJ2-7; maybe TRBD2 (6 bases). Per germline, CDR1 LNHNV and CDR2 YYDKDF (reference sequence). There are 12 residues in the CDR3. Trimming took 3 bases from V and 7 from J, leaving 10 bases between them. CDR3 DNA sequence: TGTGCCACCAGCAGCCCGCGGGGTGAGCAGTACTTC. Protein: CATSSPRGEQYF.

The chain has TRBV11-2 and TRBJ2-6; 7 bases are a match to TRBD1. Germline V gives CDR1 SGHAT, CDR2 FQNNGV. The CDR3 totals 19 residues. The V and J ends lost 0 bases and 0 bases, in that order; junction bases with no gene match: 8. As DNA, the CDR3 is TGTGCCAGCAGCTTAGACCGGGACAGTGCTGACTCTGGGGCCAACGTCCTGACTTTC. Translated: CASSLDRDSADSGANVLTF.

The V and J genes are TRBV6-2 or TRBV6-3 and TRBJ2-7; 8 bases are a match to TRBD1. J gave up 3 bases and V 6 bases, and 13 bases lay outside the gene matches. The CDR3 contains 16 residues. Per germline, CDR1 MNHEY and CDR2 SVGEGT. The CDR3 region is CASSTILTGAHYEQYF. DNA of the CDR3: TGTGCCAGCAGCACGATTTTGACAGGGGCGCACTACGAGCAGTACTTC.

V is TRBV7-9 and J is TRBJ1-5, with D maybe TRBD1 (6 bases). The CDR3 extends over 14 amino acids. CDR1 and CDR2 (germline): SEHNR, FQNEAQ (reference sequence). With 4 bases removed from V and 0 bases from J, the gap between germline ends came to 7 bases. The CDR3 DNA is TGTGCCAGCAGCTCGGGACATAGCAATCAGCCCCAGCATTTT. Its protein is CASSSGHSNQPQHF.

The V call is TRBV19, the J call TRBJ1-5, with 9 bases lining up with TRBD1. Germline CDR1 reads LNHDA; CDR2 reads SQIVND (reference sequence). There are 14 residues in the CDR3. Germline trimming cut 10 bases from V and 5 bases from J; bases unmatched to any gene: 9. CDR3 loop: CATYSGTGYQPQHF. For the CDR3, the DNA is TGTGCCACCTACTCCGGGACAGGGTATCAGCCCCAGCATTTT.

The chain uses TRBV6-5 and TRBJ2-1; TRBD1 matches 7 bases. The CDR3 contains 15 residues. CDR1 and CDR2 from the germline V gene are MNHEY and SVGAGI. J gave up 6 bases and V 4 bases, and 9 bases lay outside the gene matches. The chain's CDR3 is CASSSTGVLANEQFF. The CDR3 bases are TGTGCCAGCAGTTCAACAGGGGTGTTAGCCAATGAGCAGTTCTTC.

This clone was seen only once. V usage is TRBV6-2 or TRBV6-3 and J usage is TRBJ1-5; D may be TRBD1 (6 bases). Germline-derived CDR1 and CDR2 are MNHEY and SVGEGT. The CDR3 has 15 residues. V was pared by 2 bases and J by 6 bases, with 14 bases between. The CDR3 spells CASSYNTGTGQPQHF. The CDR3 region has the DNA TGTGCCAGCAGTTACAACACAGGGACGGGTCAGCCCCAGCATTTT.

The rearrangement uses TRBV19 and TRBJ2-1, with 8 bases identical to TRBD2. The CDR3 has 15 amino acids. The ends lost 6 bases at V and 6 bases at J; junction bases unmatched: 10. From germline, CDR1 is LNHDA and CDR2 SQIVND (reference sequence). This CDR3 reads CASSLGLAGTNEQFF. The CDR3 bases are TGTGCCAGTAGCCTGGGGCTAGCGGGCACCAATGAGCAGTTCTTC.

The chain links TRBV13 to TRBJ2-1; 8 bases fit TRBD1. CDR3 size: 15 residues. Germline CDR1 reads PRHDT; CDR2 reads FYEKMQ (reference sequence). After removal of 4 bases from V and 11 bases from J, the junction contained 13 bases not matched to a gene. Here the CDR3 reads CASSSFQVRQGQQFF. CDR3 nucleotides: TGTGCCAGCAGCTCATTCCAAGTAAGACAGGGGCAGCAGTTCTTC.

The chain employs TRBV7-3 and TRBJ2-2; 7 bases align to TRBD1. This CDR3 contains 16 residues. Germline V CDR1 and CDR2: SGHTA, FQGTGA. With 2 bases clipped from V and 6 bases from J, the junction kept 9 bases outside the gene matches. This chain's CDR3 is CASSLFQKTGAGELFF. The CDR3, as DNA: TGTGCCAGCAGCTTATTCCAGAAAACAGGGGCCGGGGAGCTGTTTTTT. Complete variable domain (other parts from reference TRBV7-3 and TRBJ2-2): GAGVSQTPSNKVTEKGKYVELRCDPISGHTALYWYRQSLGQGPEFLIYFQGTGAADDSGLPNDRFFAVRPEGSVSTLKIQRTERGDSAVYLCASSLFQKTGAGELFFGEGSRLTVL.

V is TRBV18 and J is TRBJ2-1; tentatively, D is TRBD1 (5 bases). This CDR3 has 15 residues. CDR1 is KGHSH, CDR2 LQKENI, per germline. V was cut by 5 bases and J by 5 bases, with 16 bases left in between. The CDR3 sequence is CASSSAQGVNNEQFF. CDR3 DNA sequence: TGTGCCAGCTCATCGGCCCAGGGTGTCAACAATGAGCAGTTCTTC.

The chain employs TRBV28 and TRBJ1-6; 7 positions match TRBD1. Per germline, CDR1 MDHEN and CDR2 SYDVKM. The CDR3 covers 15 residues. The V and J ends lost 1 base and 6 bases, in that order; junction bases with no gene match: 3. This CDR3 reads CASSLSGQSNSPLHF. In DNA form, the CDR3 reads TGTGCCAGCAGTTTATCGGGACAGTCTAATTCACCCCTCCACTTT.

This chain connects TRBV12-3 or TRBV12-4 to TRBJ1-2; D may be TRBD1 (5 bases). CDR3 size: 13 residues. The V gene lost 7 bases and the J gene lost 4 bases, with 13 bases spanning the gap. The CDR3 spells CASNTPGFYGYTF. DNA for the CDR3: TGTGCCAGCAACACCCCAGGGTTCTATGGCTACACCTTC.

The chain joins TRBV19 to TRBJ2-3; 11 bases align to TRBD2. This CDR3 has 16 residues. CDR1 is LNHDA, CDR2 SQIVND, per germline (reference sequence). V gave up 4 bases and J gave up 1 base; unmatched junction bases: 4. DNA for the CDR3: TGTGCCAGTAGTAGTCTAGCGGGGGGAGGCACAGATACGCAGTATTTT. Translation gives CASSSLAGGGTDTQYF.

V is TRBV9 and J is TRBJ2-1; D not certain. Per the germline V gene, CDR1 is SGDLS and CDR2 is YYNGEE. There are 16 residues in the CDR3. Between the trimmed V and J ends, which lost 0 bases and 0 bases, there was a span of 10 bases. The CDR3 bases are TGTGCCAGCAGCGTAGGGATTAGCAGCTCCTACAATGAGCAGTTCTTC. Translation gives CASSVGISSSYNEQFF. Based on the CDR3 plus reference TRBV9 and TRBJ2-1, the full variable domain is DSGVTQTPKHLITATGQRVTLRCSPRSGDLSVYWYQQSLDQGLQFLIQYYNGEERAKGNILERFSAQQFPDLHSELNLSSLELGDSALYFCASSVGISSSYNEQFFGPGTRLTVL.

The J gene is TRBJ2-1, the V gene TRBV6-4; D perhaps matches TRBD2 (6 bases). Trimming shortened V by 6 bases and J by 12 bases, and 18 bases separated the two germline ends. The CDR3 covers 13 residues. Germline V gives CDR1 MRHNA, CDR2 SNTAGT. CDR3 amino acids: CASRVGVEGTQFF. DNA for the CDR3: TGTGCCAGCAGAGTAGGCGTGGAGGGGACGCAGTTCTTC.

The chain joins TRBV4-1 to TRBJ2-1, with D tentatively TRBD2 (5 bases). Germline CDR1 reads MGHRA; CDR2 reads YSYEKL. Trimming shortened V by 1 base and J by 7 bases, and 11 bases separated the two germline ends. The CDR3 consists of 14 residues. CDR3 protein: CASSQAEDSNEQFF. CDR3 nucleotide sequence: TGCGCCAGCAGCCAAGCGGAGGATTCGAATGAGCAGTTCTTC.

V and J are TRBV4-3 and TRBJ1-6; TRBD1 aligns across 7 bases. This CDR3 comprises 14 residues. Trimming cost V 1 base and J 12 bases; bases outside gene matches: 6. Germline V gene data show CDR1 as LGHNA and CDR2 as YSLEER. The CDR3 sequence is CASSQATGVRPLHF. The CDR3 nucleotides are TGCGCCAGCAGCCAAGCTACAGGGGTTAGACCCCTCCACTTT.

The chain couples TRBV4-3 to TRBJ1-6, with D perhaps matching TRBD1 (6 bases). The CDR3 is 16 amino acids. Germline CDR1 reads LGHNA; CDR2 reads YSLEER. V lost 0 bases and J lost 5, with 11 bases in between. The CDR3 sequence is CASSQEATGDNSPLHF. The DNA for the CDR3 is TGCGCCAGCAGCCAAGAGGCGACAGGTGATAATTCACCCCTCCACTTT.

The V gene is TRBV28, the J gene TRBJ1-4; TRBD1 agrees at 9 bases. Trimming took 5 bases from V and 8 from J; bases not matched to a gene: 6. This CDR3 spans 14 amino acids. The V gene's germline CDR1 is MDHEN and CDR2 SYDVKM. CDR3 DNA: TGTGCCAGCAGTATGACAGGGGGAGGGGAAAAACTGTTTTTT. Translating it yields CASSMTGGGEKLFF.

The CDR3 here is CASSSMVGELFF. The CDR3 coding sequence is TGTGCCAGTAGTTCTATGGTCGGGGAGCTGTTTTTT. The chain couples TRBV19 to TRBJ2-2; the D is unclear. Trimming removed 5 bases at V and 7 bases at J, with 8 bases between. The germline V gene encodes CDR1 LNHDA and CDR2 SQIVND (reference sequence). This CDR3 region has 12 residues.

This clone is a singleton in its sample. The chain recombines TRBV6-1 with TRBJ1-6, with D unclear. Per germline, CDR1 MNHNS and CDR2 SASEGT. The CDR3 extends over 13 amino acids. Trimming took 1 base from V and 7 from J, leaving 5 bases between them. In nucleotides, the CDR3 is TGTGCCAGCAGTGAAGTGGCCAATTCACCCCTCCACTTT. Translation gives CASSEVANSPLHF.

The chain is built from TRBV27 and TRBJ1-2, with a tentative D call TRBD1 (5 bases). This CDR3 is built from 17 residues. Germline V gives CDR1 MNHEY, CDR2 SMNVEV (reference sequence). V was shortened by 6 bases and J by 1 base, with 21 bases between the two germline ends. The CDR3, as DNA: TGTGCCAGCAGCGCCTACTCAGGGTACTCGGATAACTATGGCTACACCTTC. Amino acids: CASSAYSGYSDNYGYTF.